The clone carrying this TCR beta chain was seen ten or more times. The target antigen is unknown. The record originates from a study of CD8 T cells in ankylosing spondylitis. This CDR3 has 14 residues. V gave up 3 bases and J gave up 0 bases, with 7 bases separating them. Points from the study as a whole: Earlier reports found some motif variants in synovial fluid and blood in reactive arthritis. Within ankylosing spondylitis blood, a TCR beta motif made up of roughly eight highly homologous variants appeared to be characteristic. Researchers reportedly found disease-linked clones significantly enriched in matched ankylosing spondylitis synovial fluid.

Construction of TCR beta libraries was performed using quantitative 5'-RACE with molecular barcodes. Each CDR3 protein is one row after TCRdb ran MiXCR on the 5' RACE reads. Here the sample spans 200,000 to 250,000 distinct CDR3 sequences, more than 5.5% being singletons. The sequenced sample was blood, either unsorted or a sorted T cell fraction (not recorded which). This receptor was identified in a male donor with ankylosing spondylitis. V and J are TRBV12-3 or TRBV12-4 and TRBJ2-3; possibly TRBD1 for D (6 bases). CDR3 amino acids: CASSFQGSTDTQYF. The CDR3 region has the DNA TGTGCCAGCAGTTTCCAGGGGAGCACAGATACGCAGTATTTT.